Listed here is a single T cell receptor (beta chain). Antigen specificity is unknown. TCRdb keeps only in-frame clones here, not all; method: immunoSEQ multiplex PCR. The table includes 150,000 or so clones, about 91% detected once. These data belong to a study of T cell responses to AZD1222 COVID-19 vaccine. Study-wide context: Samples with a second dose at about 4 or about 12 weeks were pooled together. Study conclusions and caveats: At baseline, just a handful of AZD1222 recipients tested seropositive. Nearly half of the spike-specific TCRs reportedly recognize variant regions that carry no mutations. Donors, mostly white British, included more females; clonal diversity was possibly underestimated.

The clonotype originates from an adult in good health. This sample comprised peripheral blood, obtained on day 0 of AZD1222 vaccination.

CDR3 sequence reads: CASSQEGRGPGYTF. In DNA, the CDR3 is TGCGCCAGCAGCCAAGAGGGCAGGGGGCCTGGCTACACCTTC. This sequence joins TRBV4-3 and TRBJ1-2; 8 bases match TRBD1. CDR3 size: 14 residues. J lost 7 bases, V lost 0 bases, and 4 bases had no gene match. In germline, CDR1 is LGHNA, CDR2 YSLEER.